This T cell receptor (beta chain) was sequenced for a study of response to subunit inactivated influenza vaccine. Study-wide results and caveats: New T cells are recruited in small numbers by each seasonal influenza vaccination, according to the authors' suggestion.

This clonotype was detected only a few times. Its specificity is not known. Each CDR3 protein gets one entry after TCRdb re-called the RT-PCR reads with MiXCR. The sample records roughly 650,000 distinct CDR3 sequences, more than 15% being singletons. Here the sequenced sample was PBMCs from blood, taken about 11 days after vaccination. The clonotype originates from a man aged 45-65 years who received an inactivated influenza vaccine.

The CDR3 here is CASSITGQGPGNTIYF. CDR3 nucleotide sequence: TGCGCCAGCAGCATTACGGGACAGGGTCCCGGAAACACCATATATTTT. The rearrangement links TRBV5-1 to TRBJ1-3; 9 bases are a match to TRBD1. The germline V gene encodes CDR1 SGHRS and CDR2 YFSETQ. J lost 4 bases, V lost 4 bases, and 9 bases had no gene match. The CDR3 loop spans 16 amino acids.